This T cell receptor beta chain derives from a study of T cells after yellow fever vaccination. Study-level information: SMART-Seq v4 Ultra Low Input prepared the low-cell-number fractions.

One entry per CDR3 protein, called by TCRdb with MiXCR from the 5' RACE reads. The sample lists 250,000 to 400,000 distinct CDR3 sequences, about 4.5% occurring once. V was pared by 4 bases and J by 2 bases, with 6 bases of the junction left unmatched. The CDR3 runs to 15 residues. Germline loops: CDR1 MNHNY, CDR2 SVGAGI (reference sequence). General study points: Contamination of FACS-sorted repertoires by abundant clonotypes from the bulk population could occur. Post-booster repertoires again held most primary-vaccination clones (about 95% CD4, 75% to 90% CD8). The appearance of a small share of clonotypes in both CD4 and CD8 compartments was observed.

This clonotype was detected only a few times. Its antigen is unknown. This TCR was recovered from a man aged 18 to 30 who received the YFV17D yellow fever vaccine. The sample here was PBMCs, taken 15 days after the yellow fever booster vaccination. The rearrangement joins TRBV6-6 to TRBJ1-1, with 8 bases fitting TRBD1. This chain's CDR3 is CASSFNTGGNTEAFF. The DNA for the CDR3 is TGTGCCAGCAGTTTCAATACAGGGGGTAACACTGAAGCTTTCTTT.